The present TCR beta chain was sequenced within a study of cytomegalovirus exposure and HLA in healthy donors. Broader study findings: TCR beta V segments were, for the most part, productive about 87% or about 30% of the time in an earlier analysis.

PCR used 60 Vbeta primers and 13 Jbeta primers. Produced via immunoSEQ multiplex PCR; TCRdb's table is partial and in-frame only. Seen here are 100,000 to 150,000 clones, 83% observed once, and the top ten hold 1% to 1.5%. As concerns this clone: Its antigen is unknown.

Sequences were obtained from PBMCs. The source is a girl between 2 and 10 years old in good health and CMV-seronegative.

CDR3 amino acids: CSVDWSQETQYF. The CDR3 coding sequence is TGCAGCGTTGACTGGAGCCAAGAGACCCAGTACTTC. The chain combines TRBV29-1 with TRBJ2-5; D gene unclear. CDR1 and CDR2 (germline): SQVTM, ANQGSEA. Trimming removed 3 bases at V and 1 base at J, with 6 bases between. The length of the CDR3 is 12 residues. Combining the CDR3 with reference TRBV29-1 and TRBJ2-5 gives the whole variable domain SAVISQKPSRDICQRGTSLTIQCQVDSQVTMMFWYRQQPGQSLTLIATANQGSEATYESGFVIDKFPISRPNLTFSTLTVSNMSPEDSSIYLCSVDWSQETQYFGPGTRLLVL.